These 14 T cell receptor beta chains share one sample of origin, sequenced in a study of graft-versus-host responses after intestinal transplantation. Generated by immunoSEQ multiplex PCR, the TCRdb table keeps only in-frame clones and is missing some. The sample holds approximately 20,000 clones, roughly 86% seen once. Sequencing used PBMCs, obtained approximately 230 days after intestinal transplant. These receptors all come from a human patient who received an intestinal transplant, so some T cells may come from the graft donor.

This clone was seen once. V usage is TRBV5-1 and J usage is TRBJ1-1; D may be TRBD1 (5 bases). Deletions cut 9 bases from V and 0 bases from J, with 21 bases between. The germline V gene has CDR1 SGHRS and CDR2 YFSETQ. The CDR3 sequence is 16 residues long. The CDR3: CATAPGEGWMNTEAFF. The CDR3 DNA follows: TGCGCCACCGCACCGGGGGAGGGATGGATGAACACTGAAGCTTTCTTT.

The CDR3 loop reads CAWNFAKGAYTF. CDR3 bases: TGTGCCTGGAATTTTGCCAAGGGGGCCTACACCTTC. The gene calls are TRBV30 and TRBJ1-2, with 7 bases matching TRBD1. This CDR3 contains 12 residues. CDR1 GTSNPN and CDR2 SVGIG come from the germline V gene (reference sequence). V was pared by 4 bases and J by 10 bases, with 9 bases of the junction left unmatched.

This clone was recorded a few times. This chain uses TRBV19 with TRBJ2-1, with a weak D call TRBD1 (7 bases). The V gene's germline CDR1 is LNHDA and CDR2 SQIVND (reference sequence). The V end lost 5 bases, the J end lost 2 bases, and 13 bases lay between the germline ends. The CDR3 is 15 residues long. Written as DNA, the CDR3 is TGTGCCAGTAGTCCCCAGGGGGGCCCCTACAATGAGCAGTTCTTC. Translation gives CASSPQGGPYNEQFF.

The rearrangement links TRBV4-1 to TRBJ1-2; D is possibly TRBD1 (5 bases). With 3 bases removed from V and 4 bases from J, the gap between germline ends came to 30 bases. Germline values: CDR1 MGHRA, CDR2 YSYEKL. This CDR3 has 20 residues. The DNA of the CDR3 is TGCGCCAGCAGCCATGGGATAAATGACCGGGACCCATTGGGGATCTATGGCTACACCTTC. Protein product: CASSHGINDRDPLGIYGYTF.

This CDR3 is CASSQDRAGTNEKLFF. CDR3 nucleotide sequence: TGCGCCAGCAGCCAAGATAGGGCGGGGACTAATGAAAAACTGTTTTTT. This rearrangement joins TRBV4-1 to TRBJ1-4; no firm D call. The germline V and J ends were trimmed by 0 bases and 2 bases, with 10 bases remaining between them. The V gene's germline CDR1 is MGHRA and CDR2 YSYEKL. The CDR3 sequence is 16 residues long.

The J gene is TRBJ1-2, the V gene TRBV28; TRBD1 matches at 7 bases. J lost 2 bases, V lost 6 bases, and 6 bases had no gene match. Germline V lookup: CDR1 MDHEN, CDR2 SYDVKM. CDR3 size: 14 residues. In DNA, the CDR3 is TGTGCCAGCAGATCACAGGGGCTCAACTATGGCTACACCTTC. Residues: CASRSQGLNYGYTF.

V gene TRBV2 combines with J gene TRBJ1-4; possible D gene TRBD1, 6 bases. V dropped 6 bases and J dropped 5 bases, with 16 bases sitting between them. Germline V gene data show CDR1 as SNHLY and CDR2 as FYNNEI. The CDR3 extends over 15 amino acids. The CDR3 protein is CASSPTGGGNEKLFF. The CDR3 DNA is TGTGCCAGCAGCCCGACAGGAGGAGGGAATGAAAAACTGTTTTTT.

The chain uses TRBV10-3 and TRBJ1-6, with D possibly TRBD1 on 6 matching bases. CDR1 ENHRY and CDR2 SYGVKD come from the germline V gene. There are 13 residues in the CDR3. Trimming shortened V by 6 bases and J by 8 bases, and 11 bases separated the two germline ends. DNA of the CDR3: TGTGCCATCAGGCGGGACATTTATTCACCCCTCCACTTT. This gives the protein CAIRRDIYSPLHF.

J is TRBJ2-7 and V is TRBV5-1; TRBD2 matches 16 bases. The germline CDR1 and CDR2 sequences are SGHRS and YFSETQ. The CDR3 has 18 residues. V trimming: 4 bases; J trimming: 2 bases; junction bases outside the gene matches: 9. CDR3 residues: CASSPSYGTSGGAYEQYF. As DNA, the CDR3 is TGCGCCAGCAGCCCCTCGTACGGGACTAGCGGGGGGGCCTACGAGCAGTACTTC.

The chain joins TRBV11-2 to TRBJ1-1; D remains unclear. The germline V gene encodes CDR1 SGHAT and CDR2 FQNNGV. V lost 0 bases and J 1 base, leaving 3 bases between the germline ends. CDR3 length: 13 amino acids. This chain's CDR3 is CASSLETNTEAFF. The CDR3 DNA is TGTGCCAGCAGCTTAGAGACGAACACTGAAGCTTTCTTT.

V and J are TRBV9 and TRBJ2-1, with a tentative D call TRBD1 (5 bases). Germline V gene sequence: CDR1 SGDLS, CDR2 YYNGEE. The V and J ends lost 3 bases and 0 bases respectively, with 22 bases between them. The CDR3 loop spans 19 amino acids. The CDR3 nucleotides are TGTGCCAGCAGCGGTAGAATCACCCCCAGGGTCGGCTCCTACAATGAGCAGTTCTTC. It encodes CASSGRITPRVGSYNEQFF.

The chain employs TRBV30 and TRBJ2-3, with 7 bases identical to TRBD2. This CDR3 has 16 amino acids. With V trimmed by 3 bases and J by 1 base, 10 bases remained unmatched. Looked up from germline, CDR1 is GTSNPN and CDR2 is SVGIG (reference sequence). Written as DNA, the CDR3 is TGTGCCTGGAGCGACCCCGGACTAGTCCGCACAGATACGCAGTATTTT. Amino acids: CAWSDPGLVRTDTQYF.

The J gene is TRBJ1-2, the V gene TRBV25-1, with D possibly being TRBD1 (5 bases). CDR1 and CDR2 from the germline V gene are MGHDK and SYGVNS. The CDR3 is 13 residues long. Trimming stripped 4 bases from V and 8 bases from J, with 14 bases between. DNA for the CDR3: TGTGCCAGCAGTGTGGGTCCGGGGCGCGGCTACACCTTC. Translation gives CASSVGPGRGYTF.

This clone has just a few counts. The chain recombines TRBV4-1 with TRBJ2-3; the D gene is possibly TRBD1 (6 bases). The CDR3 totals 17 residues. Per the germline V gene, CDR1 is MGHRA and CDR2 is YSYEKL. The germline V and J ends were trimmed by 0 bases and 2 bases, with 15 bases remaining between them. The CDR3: CASSQDGTGFVTDTQYF. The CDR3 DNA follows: TGCGCCAGCAGCCAAGATGGCACAGGGTTCGTCACAGATACGCAGTATTTT.